This T cell receptor beta chain appears in the sequencing data of a study of shared clonotypes between healthy human individuals. Study-wide results and limits: Shared clonotypes: about 5% naive CD4, about 4% naive CD8, about 2.2% memory CD4, 0.35% to 0.5% memory CD8. Clonotypes shared by all four sorted-subset donors had higher generation probabilities than non-shared clonotypes.

TCRdb's copy holds only in-frame clones and misses some; the assay was immunoSEQ multiplex PCR. The sample comprises fewer than 1 million clones, about 97% of which are singletons, and less than 0.25% rests with the top ten. CD45RO-negative cells were positively selected for CCR7, leaving out terminally differentiated effector memory CD45RA+ cells. To note about this clone: Its antigen is undetermined.

This clonotype originated in a man aged 25 to 40 in good health. Sequenced sample: naive CD8+ T cells sorted from blood.

CDR3 coding DNA: TGTGCCAGCAGCGCGGGACTAGGAATCAATGAGCAGTTCTTC. Amino acid sequence: CASSAGLGINEQFF. The chain uses TRBV9 and TRBJ2-1, with 8 positions matching TRBD2. The CDR3 loop spans 14 amino acids. Germline lookup yields CDR1 SGDLS and CDR2 YYNGEE. J was trimmed by 6 bases and V by 3 bases; bases with no gene match: 5.